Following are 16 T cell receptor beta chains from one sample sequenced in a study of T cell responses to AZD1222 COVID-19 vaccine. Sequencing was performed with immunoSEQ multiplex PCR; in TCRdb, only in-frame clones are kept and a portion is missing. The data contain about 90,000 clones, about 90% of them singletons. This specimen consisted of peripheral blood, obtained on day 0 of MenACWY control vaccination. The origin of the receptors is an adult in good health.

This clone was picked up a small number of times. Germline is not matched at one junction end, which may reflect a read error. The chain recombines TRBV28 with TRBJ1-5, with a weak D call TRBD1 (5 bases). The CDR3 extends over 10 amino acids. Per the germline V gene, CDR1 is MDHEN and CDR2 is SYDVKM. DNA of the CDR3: TGCCCCCGGGGGGATCAGCCCCAGCATTTT. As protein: CPRGDQPQHF.

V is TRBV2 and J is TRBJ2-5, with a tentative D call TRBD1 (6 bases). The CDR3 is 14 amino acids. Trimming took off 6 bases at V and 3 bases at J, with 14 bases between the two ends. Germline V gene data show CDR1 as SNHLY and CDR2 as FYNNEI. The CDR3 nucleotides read TGTGCCAGCAGCGTACGACAGGAGAAAGAGACCCAGTACTTC. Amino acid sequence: CASSVRQEKETQYF.

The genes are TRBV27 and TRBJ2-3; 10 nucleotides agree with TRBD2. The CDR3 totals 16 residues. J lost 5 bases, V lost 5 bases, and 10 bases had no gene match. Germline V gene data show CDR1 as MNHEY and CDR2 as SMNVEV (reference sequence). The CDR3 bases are TGTGCCAGCAGTCCACAAGCGGGAGGGCCGGGAGATACGCAGTATTTT. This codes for CASSPQAGGPGDTQYF.

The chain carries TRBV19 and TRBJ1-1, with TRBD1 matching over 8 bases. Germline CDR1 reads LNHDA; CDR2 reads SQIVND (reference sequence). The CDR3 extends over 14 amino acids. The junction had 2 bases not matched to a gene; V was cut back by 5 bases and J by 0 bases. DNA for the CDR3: TGTGCCAGTAGTCTGGACAGGGTGAACACTGAAGCTTTCTTT. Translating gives CASSLDRVNTEAFF.

The CDR3 protein is CASNLGSRVSNQPQHF. CDR3 bases: TGTGCCAGCAACCTGGGGTCCAGGGTTAGCAATCAGCCCCAGCATTTT. V is TRBV2 and J is TRBJ1-5, with D maybe TRBD1 (5 bases). CDR3 length equals 16 residues. CDR1 is SNHLY, CDR2 FYNNEI, per germline. V lost 7 bases and J 0 bases, leaving 16 bases between the germline ends.

CDR3 bases: TGTGCCAGCAGCCATGGAAACACTGAAGCTTTCTTT. It translates to CASSHGNTEAFF. The rearrangement joins TRBV3-1 (or the pseudogene TRBV3-2) to TRBJ1-1; D gene ambiguous. CDR1 and CDR2 (germline): LGHDT, YNNKEL (reference sequence). This CDR3 spans 12 amino acids. Trimming shortened V by 3 bases and J by 2 bases, and 4 bases separated the two germline ends.

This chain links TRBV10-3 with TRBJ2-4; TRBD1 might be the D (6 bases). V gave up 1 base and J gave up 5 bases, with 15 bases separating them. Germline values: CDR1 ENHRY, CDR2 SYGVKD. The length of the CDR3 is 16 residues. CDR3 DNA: TGTGCCATCAGTGAGTTGGCAGGGAAGGGGGAAAACATTCAGTACTTC. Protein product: CAISELAGKGENIQYF.

The CDR3 region has the DNA TGCGCCAGCAGCTTGTCGCCAGTGAACACTGAAGCTTTCTTT. Translation: CASSLSPVNTEAFF. The gene calls are TRBV5-1 and TRBJ1-1; D uncertain. The germline V gene encodes CDR1 SGHRS and CDR2 YFSETQ. Trimming removed 1 base at V and 0 bases at J, with 7 bases between. The CDR3 length is 14 residues. Filled out from reference TRBV5-1 and TRBJ1-1, the complete variable domain reads KAGVTQTPRYLIKTRGQQVTLSCSPISGHRSVSWYQQTPGQGLQFLFEYFSETQRNKGNFPGRFSGRQFSNSRSEMNVSTLELGDSALYLCASSLSPVNTEAFFGQGTRLTVV.

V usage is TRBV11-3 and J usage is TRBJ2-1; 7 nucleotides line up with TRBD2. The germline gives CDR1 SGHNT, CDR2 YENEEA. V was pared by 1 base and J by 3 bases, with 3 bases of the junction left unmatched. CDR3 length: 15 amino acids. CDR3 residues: CASSLGQRDYNEQFF. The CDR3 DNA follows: TGTGCCAGCAGCTTAGGTCAGCGGGACTACAATGAGCAGTTCTTC.

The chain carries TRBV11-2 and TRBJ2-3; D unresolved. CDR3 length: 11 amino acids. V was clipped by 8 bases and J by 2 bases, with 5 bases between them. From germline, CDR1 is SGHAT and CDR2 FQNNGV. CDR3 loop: CASGNTDTQYF. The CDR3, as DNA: TGTGCCAGCGGAAACACAGATACGCAGTATTTT.

CDR3 amino acids: CASSRGRGQYF. CDR3 nucleotide sequence: TGCGCCAGCAGCAGGGGGCGCGGGCAGTACTTC. The chain carries TRBV5-1 and TRBJ2-7; TRBD1 matches 7 bases. This CDR3 region has 11 residues. Per the germline V gene, CDR1 is SGHRS and CDR2 is YFSETQ. Trimming took 4 bases from V and 9 from J; bases not matched to a gene: 4. Together with reference TRBV5-1 and TRBJ2-7, the CDR3 gives the full variable domain: KAGVTQTPRYLIKTRGQQVTLSCSPISGHRSVSWYQQTPGQGLQFLFEYFSETQRNKGNFPGRFSGRQFSNSRSEMNVSTLELGDSALYLCASSRGRGQYFGPGTRLTVT.

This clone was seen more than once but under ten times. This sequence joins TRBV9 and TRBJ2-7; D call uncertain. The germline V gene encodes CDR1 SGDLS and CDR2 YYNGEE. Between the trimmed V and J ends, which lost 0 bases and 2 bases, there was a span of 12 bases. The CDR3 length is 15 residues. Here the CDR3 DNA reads TGTGCCAGCAGCGTAGCCCCCGGTGGGGCCTACGAGCAGTACTTC. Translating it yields CASSVAPGGAYEQYF.

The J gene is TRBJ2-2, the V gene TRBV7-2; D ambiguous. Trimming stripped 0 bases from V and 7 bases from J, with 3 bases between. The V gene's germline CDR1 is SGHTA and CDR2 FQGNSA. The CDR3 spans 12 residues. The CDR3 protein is CASSLAGGELFF. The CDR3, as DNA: TGTGCCAGCAGCTTAGCGGGCGGGGAGCTGTTTTTT.

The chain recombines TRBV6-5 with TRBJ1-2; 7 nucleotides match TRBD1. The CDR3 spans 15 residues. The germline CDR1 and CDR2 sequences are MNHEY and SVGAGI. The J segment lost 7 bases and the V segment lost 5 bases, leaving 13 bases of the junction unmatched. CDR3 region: CASSLGVEGQTGYTF. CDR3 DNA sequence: TGTGCCAGCAGTCTAGGGGTTGAGGGACAGACTGGCTACACCTTC.

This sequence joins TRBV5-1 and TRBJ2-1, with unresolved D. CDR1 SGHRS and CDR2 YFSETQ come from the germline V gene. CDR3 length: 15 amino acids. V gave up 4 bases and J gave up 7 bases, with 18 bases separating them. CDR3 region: CASSPTRTKNNEQFF. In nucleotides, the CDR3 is TGCGCCAGCAGCCCCACTCGGACCAAAAATAATGAGCAGTTCTTC.

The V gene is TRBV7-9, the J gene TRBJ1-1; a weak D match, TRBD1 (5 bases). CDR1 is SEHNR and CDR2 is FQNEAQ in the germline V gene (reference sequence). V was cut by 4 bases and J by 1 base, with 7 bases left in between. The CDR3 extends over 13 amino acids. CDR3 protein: CASSSQENTEAFF. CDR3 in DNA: TGTGCCAGCAGCTCACAGGAGAACACTGAAGCTTTCTTT.